This T cell receptor (beta chain) was observed in a study of technical replicates of blood from a handful of donors. V was clipped by 6 bases and J by 0 bases; unmatched bases: 15. The CDR3 sequence is 18 residues long. The germline V gene encodes CDR1 LNHDA and CDR2 SQIVND (reference sequence). Profiled with immunoSEQ multiplex PCR; TCRdb holds only in-frame clones, not every one. The sample includes approximately 82,000 clones, approximately 94% of them seen just once. The sequence was obtained from a human donor in good health. The genes are TRBV19 and TRBJ2-5; 8 bases align to TRBD2. Specimen: T cells isolated from PBMCs. The CDR3 DNA reads as TGTGCCAGTAGCACACGTGAGCGGGGGCCTCTGTACCAAGAGACCCAGTACTTC. This gives the protein CASSTRERGPLYQETQYF.